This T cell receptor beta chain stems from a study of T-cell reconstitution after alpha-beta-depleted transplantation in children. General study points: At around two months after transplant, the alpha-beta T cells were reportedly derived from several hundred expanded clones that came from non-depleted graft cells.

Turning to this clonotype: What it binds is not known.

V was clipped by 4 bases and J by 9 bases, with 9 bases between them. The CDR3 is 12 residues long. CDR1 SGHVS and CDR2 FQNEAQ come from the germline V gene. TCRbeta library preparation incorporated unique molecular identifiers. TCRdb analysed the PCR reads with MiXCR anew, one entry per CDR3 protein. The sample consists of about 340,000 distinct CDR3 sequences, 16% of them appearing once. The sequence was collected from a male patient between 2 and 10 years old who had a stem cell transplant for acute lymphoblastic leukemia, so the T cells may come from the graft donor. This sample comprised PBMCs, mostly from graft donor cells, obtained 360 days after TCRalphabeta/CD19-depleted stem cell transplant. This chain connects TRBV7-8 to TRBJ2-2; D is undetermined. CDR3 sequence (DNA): TGTGCCAGCAGCTCCGCGACCTGGGAGCTGTTTTTT. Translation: CASSSATWELFF.